The 2 T cell receptor beta chains presented below share a single source sample, sequenced in a study of blood T cell repertoires in COVID-19. Method: immunoSEQ multiplex PCR; TCRdb's copy keeps in-frame clones and lacks some. The table shows 210,000 or so clones, with 70% to 90% occurring only once. The material sequenced was peripheral blood. These TCRs come from a woman of 80 years or more with acute or convalescent COVID-19.

The rearrangement links TRBV30 to TRBJ1-5; the D gene is possibly TRBD1 (5 bases). The CDR3 is 15 residues long. V shed 2 bases and J shed 0 bases, with 11 bases lying between them. Germline-derived CDR1 and CDR2 are GTSNPN and SVGIG (reference sequence). Here the CDR3 DNA reads TGTGCCTGGAGTCGGGGGATGGGTAGCAATCAGCCCCAGCATTTT. Residues: CAWSRGMGSNQPQHF.

This chain uses TRBV10-3 with TRBJ1-5; unclear D gene. With 0 bases removed from V and 4 bases from J, the gap between germline ends came to 13 bases. This CDR3 spans 16 amino acids. In germline, CDR1 is ENHRY, CDR2 SYGVKD. The CDR3 sequence is CAISESSGQLNQPQHF. CDR3 bases: TGTGCCATCAGTGAGTCGAGTGGGCAGCTGAATCAGCCCCAGCATTTT.